This paragraph covers one T cell receptor (beta chain) sequence. Its antigen is unidentified. This record comes from a study of radiation and T cells in renal cell carcinoma. Study-wide findings and caveats: From baseline, blood top tumor clonotypes peaked at 2 weeks post-radiation.

The CDR3 loop spans 13 amino acids. Trimming stripped 3 bases from V and 0 bases from J, with 4 bases between. Germline V lookup: CDR1 LNHDA, CDR2 SQIVND (reference sequence). The repertoire was sequenced with immunoSEQ multiplex PCR; TCRdb's copy has only in-frame clones and lacks some. The sample consists of 120,000 to 150,000 clones, 70% to 90% of them appearing once. This sample's time point: blood 4 weeks post-SBRT, at nephrectomy. Sample treatment: 15 Gy SBRT to primary tumor, nephrectomy 4 weeks later. The tumor was a clear cell renal cell carcinoma. The clonotype originates from a woman in her forties or fifties with renal cell carcinoma. This chain links TRBV19 with TRBJ2-3; D gene ambiguous. The sequences come from blood, collected from a patient whose treatment included radiotherapy and nephrectomy. CDR3 in DNA: TGTGCCAGTAGTATGGGAAGCACAGATACGCAGTATTTT. Its translation is CASSMGSTDTQYF. Together with reference TRBV19 and TRBJ2-3, the CDR3 gives the full variable domain: DGGITQSPKYLFRKEGQNVTLSCEQNLNHDAMYWYRQDPGQGLRLIYYSQIVNDFQKGDIAEGYSVSREKKESFPLTVTSAQKNPTAFYLCASSMGSTDTQYFGPGTRLTVL.